This T cell receptor (beta chain) comes out of a study of T cell repertoires in cytomegalovirus infection. Study at large: A matching HLA type, together with CMV infection, was signaled by public TCR beta signatures. Findings of the study overall: Cumulated frequencies of public TCR beta families served to identify carriers of CMV plus the relevant HLA. What dominated the ex vivo response were HLA-C-restricted CMV-specific TCR beta clonotypes.

This CDR3 region has 15 residues. The ends were cut back, 2 bases at V and 1 base at J, with 11 bases in the middle. Germline assignment: CDR1 MDHEN and CDR2 SYDVKM. MiXCR was run by TCRdb on the reads, yielding one entry per CDR3 protein. The sample records some 680,000 distinct CDR3 sequences, less than 40% being singletons. As for this clonotype: Its antigen is currently unknown.

This clonotype was sampled from a human donor in good health (CMV status not recorded). Some clones in this sample may be carry-over from other donors' samples. Sequencing was carried out using PBMCs. This chain joins TRBV28 and TRBJ2-5; possibly TRBD2 for D (5 bases). The CDR3 coding sequence is TGTGCCAGCAGTTTACCCGGACTTATCCAAGAGACCCAGTACTTC. This encodes CASSLPGLIQETQYF.